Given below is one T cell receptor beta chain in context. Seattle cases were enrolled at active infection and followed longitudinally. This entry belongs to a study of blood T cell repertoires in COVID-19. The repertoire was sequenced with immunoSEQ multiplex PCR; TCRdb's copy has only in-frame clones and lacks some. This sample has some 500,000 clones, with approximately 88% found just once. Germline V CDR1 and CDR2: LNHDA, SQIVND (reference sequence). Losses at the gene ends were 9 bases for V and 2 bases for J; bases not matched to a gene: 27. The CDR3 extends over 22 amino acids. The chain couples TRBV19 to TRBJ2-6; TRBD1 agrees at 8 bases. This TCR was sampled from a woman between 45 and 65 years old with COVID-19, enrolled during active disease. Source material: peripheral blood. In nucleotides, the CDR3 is TGTGCCAGCGAAAAGATAGGCCTAAGCCCTGGACAGGGTAGGCCTGGGGCCAACGTCCTGACTTTC. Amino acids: CASEKIGLSPGQGRPGANVLTF.